The 30 T cell receptor beta chains reported below all come from one sample, sequenced in a study of cytomegalovirus exposure and HLA in healthy donors. The repertoire was sequenced with immunoSEQ multiplex PCR; TCRdb's copy has only in-frame clones and lacks some. The sample includes 130,000 or so clones, approximately 89% of them seen just once. Sequences were obtained from PBMCs. These TCRs come from a woman aged 18-35 years in good health and CMV-seropositive.

The J gene is TRBJ2-4, the V gene TRBV11-3; TRBD2 agrees at 10 bases. The trim removed 9 bases at V and 1 base at J, leaving 18 bases unmatched. Germline CDR1 reads SGHNT; CDR2 reads YENEEA. There are 19 residues in the CDR3. The CDR3 nucleotides are TGTGCCAGGGAACAGGGTCGACTTACTAGCGGGGAGGCCAAAAACATTCAGTACTTC. This sequence encodes CAREQGRLTSGEAKNIQYF.

The chain is built from TRBV19 and TRBJ2-3; 8 bases line up with TRBD2. Germline loops: CDR1 LNHDA, CDR2 SQIVND (reference sequence). V was pared by 5 bases and J by 2 bases, with 6 bases of the junction left unmatched. The CDR3 sequence is 15 residues long. The CDR3 spells CASSLSGGDTDTQYF. In DNA, the CDR3 is TGTGCCAGTAGTCTGAGCGGGGGAGACACAGATACGCAGTATTTT.

The CDR3 coding sequence is TGTGCCAGCAGCGCCGGCGGGGGGGACAACTATGGCTACACCTTC. Protein sequence: CASSAGGGDNYGYTF. This sequence joins TRBV5-4 and TRBJ1-2; a weak D match, TRBD1 (5 bases). The V gene lost 4 bases and the J gene lost 2 bases, with 15 bases spanning the gap. The CDR3 extends over 15 amino acids. Germline V gene data show CDR1 as SGHNT and CDR2 as YYREEE (reference sequence).

This chain links TRBV2 with TRBJ1-2, with D perhaps TRBD1 (6 bases). The CDR3 sequence is 15 residues long. The germline CDR1 and CDR2 sequences are SNHLY and FYNNEI. The V and J ends lost 1 base and 7 bases respectively, with 16 bases between them. The CDR3 sequence is CASSEEVPGVAGYTF. The CDR3 bases are TGTGCCAGCAGTGAAGAGGTCCCAGGGGTTGCTGGCTACACCTTC. Filled out from reference TRBV2 and TRBJ1-2, the complete variable domain reads EPEVTQTPSHQVTQMGQEVILRCVPISNHLYFYWYRQILGQKVEFLVSFYNNEISEKSEIFDDQFSVERPDGSNFTLKIRSTKLEDSAMYFCASSEEVPGVAGYTFGSGTRLTVV.

The DNA of the CDR3 is TGTGCCAGCAGCTTTCAGGACAACGAGCAGTACTTC. This codes for CASSFQDNEQYF. This chain links TRBV7-6 with TRBJ2-7; D is perhaps TRBD1 (5 bases). The CDR3 length is 12 residues. Trimming took off 3 bases at V and 5 bases at J, with 8 bases between the two ends. Looked up from germline, CDR1 is SGHVS and CDR2 is FNYEAQ.

V usage is TRBV2 and J usage is TRBJ1-5; the D gene is possibly TRBD1 (5 bases). Trimming took off 8 bases at V and 3 bases at J, with 14 bases between the two ends. Germline CDR1 and CDR2: SNHLY and FYNNEI. There are 14 residues in the CDR3. CDR3 amino acids: CASDRQTHNQPQHF. CDR3 nucleotide sequence: TGTGCCAGCGACAGACAAACCCACAATCAGCCCCAGCATTTT. The full variable domain, with the rest looked up from reference TRBV2 and TRBJ1-5, is EPEVTQTPSHQVTQMGQEVILRCVPISNHLYFYWYRQILGQKVEFLVSFYNNEISEKSEIFDDQFSVERPDGSNFTLKIRSTKLEDSAMYFCASDRQTHNQPQHFGDGTRLSIL.

The V gene is TRBV11-1, the J gene TRBJ2-5; no clear D gene. Germline loops: CDR1 SGHAT, CDR2 FQDESV (reference sequence). This CDR3 has 15 residues. Trimming took 0 bases from V and 7 from J, leaving 15 bases between them. Written as DNA, the CDR3 is TGTGCCAGCAGCTTAGCAGCCATGCCAGGCGTGACCCAGTACTTC. Amino acid sequence: CASSLAAMPGVTQYF.

This clone was seen only once. The chain employs TRBV7-8 and TRBJ2-3; 8 bases are shared with TRBD1. V dropped 8 bases and J dropped 2; count of bases not matched to a gene: 21. From germline, CDR1 is SGHVS and CDR2 FQNEAQ. CDR3 size: 19 residues. The CDR3 DNA reads as TGTGCCAGCGGTCCGACCCACAGGGGGGCAACCCTTCACACAGATACGCAGTATTTT. It yields the protein CASGPTHRGATLHTDTQYF.

The gene calls are TRBV5-4 and TRBJ1-3; D not resolved. Per the germline V gene, CDR1 is SGHNT and CDR2 is YYREEE (reference sequence). Between the trimmed V and J ends, which lost 2 bases and 0 bases, there was a span of 12 bases. The CDR3 runs 16 residues. CDR3 sequence: CASSLSTKTSGNTIYF. The CDR3 region has the DNA TGTGCCAGCAGCTTATCGACAAAAACCTCTGGAAACACCATATATTTT.

The chain is built from TRBV10-3 and TRBJ2-1; 7 bases match TRBD1. The CDR3 spans 15 residues. Germline-derived CDR1 and CDR2 are ENHRY and SYGVKD. V dropped 4 bases and J dropped 6; count of bases not matched to a gene: 9. The DNA of the CDR3 is TGTGCCATCAGTGTGACAGGGAAAGACTTCAATGAGCAGTTCTTC. This translates into CAISVTGKDFNEQFF.

The chain is built from TRBV6-5 and TRBJ1-2, with 8 bases that match TRBD1. Germline V gene lookup returns CDR1 MNHEY and CDR2 SVGAGI. The CDR3 extends over 14 amino acids. J was trimmed by 5 bases and V by 6 bases; bases with no gene match: 8. CDR3 sequence: CASSRQGRRYGYTF. The CDR3 DNA reads TGTGCCAGCAGCCGACAGGGGCGTCGGTATGGCTACACCTTC.

This chain connects TRBV27 to TRBJ1-2; TRBD1 aligns across 8 bases. Germline CDR1 reads MNHEY; CDR2 reads SMNVEV (reference sequence). This CDR3 has 13 amino acids. J was trimmed by 8 bases and V by 9 bases; bases with no gene match: 11. The CDR3 protein is CASYPDRVRGYTF. CDR3 sequence (DNA): TGTGCCAGTTACCCGGACAGGGTCCGGGGCTACACCTTC.

The sample holds a few counts of this clone. This chain connects TRBV9 to TRBJ1-2, with unresolved D. The CDR3 consists of 15 residues. With 0 bases removed from V and 0 bases from J, the gap between germline ends came to 9 bases. The V gene's germline CDR1 is SGDLS and CDR2 YYNGEE. The CDR3 sequence is CASSVEGVANYGYTF. For the CDR3, the DNA is TGTGCCAGCAGCGTAGAAGGAGTAGCTAACTATGGCTACACCTTC.

The chain joins TRBV9 to TRBJ2-2, with a weak D call TRBD2 (6 bases). V lost 0 bases, J lost 6 bases, and 9 bases lay in between. CDR3 length equals 14 residues. Germline values: CDR1 SGDLS, CDR2 YYNGEE. Here the CDR3 reads CASSVESGAGELFF. CDR3 in DNA: TGTGCCAGCAGCGTAGAGTCGGGGGCCGGGGAGCTGTTTTTT.

V usage is TRBV7-9 and J usage is TRBJ1-1; 7 bases are shared with TRBD1. Looked up from germline, CDR1 is SEHNR and CDR2 is FQNEAQ (reference sequence). The CDR3 sequence is 14 residues long. Unmatched junction bases numbered 5, after V lost 6 bases and J lost 1 base. The DNA for the CDR3 is TGTGCCAGCAGACAGGGACAGAAGAACACTGAAGCTTTCTTT. It specifies CASRQGQKNTEAFF.

The V gene is TRBV15, the J gene TRBJ2-4, with 12 positions matching TRBD2. After removal of 0 bases from V and 0 bases from J, the junction contained 3 bases not matched to a gene. The germline V gene has CDR1 LNHNV and CDR2 YYDKDF (reference sequence). This CDR3 region has 18 residues. The CDR3 DNA follows: TGTGCCACCAGCAGAGAAGCGGGACTAGCGGGAGCCAAAAACATTCAGTACTTC. Protein sequence: CATSREAGLAGAKNIQYF. Variable domain in full (rest from reference TRBV15 and TRBJ2-4): DAMVIQNPRYQVTQFGKPVTLSCSQTLNHNVMYWYQQKSSQAPKLLFHYYDKDFNNEADTPDNFQSRRPNTSFCFLDIRSPGLGDTAMYLCATSREAGLAGAKNIQYFGAGTRLSVL.

The V call is TRBV5-4, the J call TRBJ2-7, with unresolved D. Germline V lookup: CDR1 SGHNT, CDR2 YYREEE (reference sequence). This CDR3 is 15 amino acids long. V was shortened by 1 base and J by 2 bases, with 13 bases between the two germline ends. The CDR3 sequence: CASSLFSHQAYEQYF. DNA of the CDR3: TGTGCCAGCAGCTTGTTTTCTCATCAGGCCTACGAGCAGTACTTC.

The chain couples TRBV7-8 to TRBJ2-7; 11 nucleotides agree with TRBD1. CDR3 length: 15 amino acids. Per germline, CDR1 SGHVS and CDR2 FQNEAQ. V was clipped by 1 base and J by 5 bases; unmatched bases: 4. This CDR3 is CASSLGTGGFNEQYF. The CDR3 DNA reads TGTGCCAGCAGCTTAGGGACAGGGGGCTTCAACGAGCAGTACTTC.

This clone was seen a single time. This chain uses TRBV5-4 with TRBJ2-2; 10 bases line up with TRBD1. The CDR3 covers 16 residues. V gave up 4 bases and J gave up 6 bases; unmatched junction bases: 9. The germline CDR1 and CDR2 sequences are SGHNT and YYREEE (reference sequence). The DNA for the CDR3 is TGTGCCAGCAGCCAGGGACAGGGGCTGGAGGCCGGGGAGCTGTTTTTT. It is translated as CASSQGQGLEAGELFF.

The V gene is TRBV7-6, the J gene TRBJ2-2; possible D gene TRBD2, 6 bases. This CDR3 region has 14 residues. The germline CDR1 and CDR2 sequences are SGHVS and FNYEAQ. V lost 8 bases, J lost 0 bases, and 10 bases lay in between. CDR3 amino acids: CASFAGTNTGELFF. The CDR3 DNA reads TGTGCCAGCTTCGCGGGGACGAACACCGGGGAGCTGTTTTTT.

The rearrangement uses TRBV6-5 and TRBJ1-1; TRBD1 matches 7 bases. The CDR3 covers 14 residues. Germline V CDR1 and CDR2: MNHEY, SVGAGI. V gave up 6 bases and J gave up 1 base; unmatched junction bases: 5. Here the CDR3 DNA reads TGTGCCAGCAGCTGGGACAGCAGGAACACTGAAGCTTTCTTT. This translates into CASSWDSRNTEAFF.

The V call is TRBV7-6, the J call TRBJ2-1; the D gene is possibly TRBD2 (6 bases). V lost 1 base, J lost 7 bases, and 17 bases lay in between. The CDR3 has 16 residues. Germline V gene lookup returns CDR1 SGHVS and CDR2 FNYEAQ. CDR3 loop: CASSLEHPRGRNEQFF. The DNA of the CDR3 is TGTGCCAGCAGCTTAGAGCACCCGCGGGGCAGGAATGAGCAGTTCTTC.

CDR3 protein: CASSLGQALKAGEQYF. In DNA, the CDR3 is TGTGCCAGCAGCCTGGGACAGGCCCTAAAAGCGGGCGAGCAGTACTTC. The chain joins TRBV4-2 to TRBJ2-7, with 8 bases aligning to TRBD1. The germline V gene has CDR1 LGHNA and CDR2 YNFKEQ. Unmatched junction bases numbered 14, after V lost 4 bases and J lost 6 bases. The CDR3 is made up of 16 amino acids.

A few counts support this clone. The rearrangement joins TRBV6-5 to TRBJ1-2; D remains ambiguous. V was pared by 0 bases and J by 4 bases, with 12 bases between. The germline V gene encodes CDR1 MNHEY and CDR2 SVGAGI. This CDR3 has 15 residues. Written as DNA, the CDR3 is TGTGCCAGCAGTTACTCGACCCAGGATATCTATGGCTACACCTTC. It encodes CASSYSTQDIYGYTF.

This clone was detected once. The rearrangement joins TRBV4-3 to TRBJ1-6, with a possible D match to TRBD1 (6 bases). Trimming stripped 0 bases from V and 7 bases from J, with 13 bases between. Germline V gene data show CDR1 as LGHNA and CDR2 as YSLEER. There are 16 residues in the CDR3. The CDR3 nucleotides are TGCGCCAGCAGCCAAGAACGGGGCAGGGGCAATTCACCCCTCCACTTT. Protein sequence: CASSQERGRGNSPLHF.

The gene calls are TRBV4-2 and TRBJ2-1; TRBD2 agrees at 9 bases. The CDR3 contains 18 residues. The trim removed 0 bases at V and 9 bases at J, leaving 15 bases unmatched. Germline CDR1 and CDR2: LGHNA and YNFKEQ. CDR3 region: CASSQDEGRGGGEGEQFF. In nucleotides, the CDR3 is TGTGCCAGCAGCCAAGATGAGGGGCGGGGGGGCGGTGAGGGTGAGCAGTTCTTC.

The chain recombines TRBV14 with TRBJ2-3, with 7 bases matching TRBD1. The CDR3 covers 14 residues. V lost 4 bases and J lost 0; bases outside the gene matches: 1. Germline V gene lookup returns CDR1 SGHDN and CDR2 FVKESK. The CDR3 here is CASSPDRSTDTQYF. The CDR3 region has the DNA TGTGCCAGCAGCCCGGACAGGAGCACAGATACGCAGTATTTT.

This clone was observed a handful of times. The chain couples TRBV19 to TRBJ1-5; TRBD1 agrees at 9 bases. The CDR3 spans 14 residues. From germline, CDR1 is LNHDA and CDR2 SQIVND (reference sequence). J lost 4 bases, V lost 10 bases, and 8 bases had no gene match. The chain's CDR3 is CATRGTGRNQPQHF. The CDR3 nucleotides read TGTGCCACCAGAGGGACAGGGCGAAATCAGCCCCAGCATTTT. Looking up the rest from reference TRBV19 and TRBJ1-5 gives the full variable domain: DGGITQSPKYLFRKEGQNVTLSCEQNLNHDAMYWYRQDPGQGLRLIYYSQIVNDFQKGDIAEGYSVSREKKESFPLTVTSAQKNPTAFYLCATRGTGRNQPQHFGDGTRLSIL.

This clone appeared a single time. Here the CDR3 DNA reads TGTGCCAGCACCCTTCAGGGGGCGCGTTACAATGAGCAGTTCTTC. This translates into CASTLQGARYNEQFF. The rearrangement uses TRBV27 and TRBJ2-1; 8 positions agree with TRBD1. Germline CDR1 is MNHEY and CDR2 is SMNVEV (reference sequence). Unmatched junction bases numbered 9, after V lost 7 bases and J lost 4 bases. CDR3 length: 15 amino acids.

The chain has TRBV19 and TRBJ1-6, with D perhaps TRBD1 (6 bases). Trimming left V 2 bases short and J 7 bases short, with 15 bases between. The CDR3 contains 16 residues. CDR1 is LNHDA, CDR2 SQIVND, per germline (reference sequence). The CDR3 region is CASSIKATRGNSPLHF. The CDR3 DNA is TGTGCCAGTAGTATAAAAGCGACCAGGGGCAATTCACCCCTCCACTTT.